This T cell receptor beta chain derives from a study of blood T cell repertoires in COVID-19 (dated by TCRdb to 2018 to 2021). In the study overall: Samples covering the acute and convalescent phases of COVID-19 were provided by collaborators in the United States, Italy and Spain. Where available, HLA class I and class II types were obtained from metadata supplied by the sample provider rather than from assay-based typing. The material from the prospective study consisted of cDNA or gDNA derived from T cells, B-cell-depleted T cells, or PBMCs. The sample metadata nearly always contained a de-identified subject ID, COVID-19 status, age in years and sex. The samples were drawn from the first 160 participants of the ongoing ImmuneRACE study and from more than 1,000 subjects provided by 6 global collaborators. The dataset comprised deeply sampled blood TCRbeta repertoires from subjects exposed to, actively infected with, or recovered from COVID-19. The repertoires were released in a freely available public database meant as a resource for research on the immune response to SARS-CoV-2.

Worth noting for this clone: What this receptor recognizes is not known. Per-base quality was not reported, and no clone a single base away is much larger than it.

The immunoSEQ Assay, a bias-controlled multiplex PCR, was used to amplify TCRbeta CDR3 regions from genomic DNA. As for the original processing: The number of nucleated cells in each sample was estimated from the amplification of reference gene primers within the assay. To quantify the absolute abundance of each unique TCRbeta CDR3 rearrangement, sequence reads were collapsed and filtered. For each sample, productive Simpson clonality was calculated by taking the square root of Simpson's diversity index across productive rearrangements. The clones in this table, taken by TCRdb from immuneACCESS, are in-frame only. Not every clone is retained; where verified, under half of the shortfall comes from an unresolved V gene, and the cause of the rest is unknown. V, J and clone size were drawn from that table, and D and trimming were deduced from the DNA. This sample lists over 100,000 clones; over 80% were detected once. The ten top clones hold 0.8% to 1% of the sample.

Overall study results and their limits: How much clinical and demographic metadata was included differed by source and by participant, and the metadata was provided uncurated.

Each collaborating institution followed its own protocols to collect whole blood in K2EDTA tubes. For TCRbeta analysis, collaborators shipped samples in one of three forms: frozen whole blood, isolated PBMCs, or DNA extracted from either of those sample types. This clonotype originated in a woman in her sixties or seventies with acute or convalescent COVID-19. The specimen was peripheral blood.

This receptor has the CDR3 CASSVGGANEQYF. The bases read TGTGCCAGCAGCGTCGGGGGGGCCAACGAGCAGTACTTC. The chain is assembled from TRBV9 and TRBJ2-7, and 8 junction bases match TRBD2. From the cysteine up to the phenylalanine, the CDR3 has a length of 13 residues. Only the CDR3 part of the read is kept: 39 bases, read in frame from the first base. After removal of 2 bases from V and 5 bases from J, the junction retains 3 bases not matched to a gene. CDR1 and CDR2, per the germline V gene, are SGDLS and YYNGEE.